This section outlines one TCR beta chain sequence together with its context. Antigen: not known. With 1 base clipped from V and 2 bases from J, the junction kept 6 bases outside the gene matches. CDR1 MGHRA and CDR2 YSYEKL come from the germline V gene. The CDR3 runs to 17 residues. The entry originates in a study of blood T cells in healthy people across ages. Notes on the study in general: Comparison with aged donors showed that long-lived donors had more naive CD4+ cells and higher diversity. Because donor CMV status was unknown, expanded clonotype changes were possibly confounded.

PCR was performed a second time for about 7 to 11 cycles using a sample-barcoded 5' primer and a J-beta primer mix. MiXCR, run by TCRdb on the 5' RACE reads, gives a single entry per CDR3 protein. This sample carries fewer than 800,000 distinct CDR3 sequences, 20% to 25% of them seen once, and the ten largest clones take around 9.2%. A further study also used this sample, focusing on T cells of mothers and their children. From that report: Three mothers and their six children, all healthy Caucasians, donated.

The V gene is TRBV4-1, the J gene TRBJ2-3, with TRBD2 matching 10 bases. Sample: blood. The source is a boy aged 5-17 years in good health. CDR3 region: CASSQVVLAGDTDTQYF. CDR3 coding DNA: TGCGCCAGCAGCCAAGTAGTGCTAGCGGGGGACACAGATACGCAGTATTTT.